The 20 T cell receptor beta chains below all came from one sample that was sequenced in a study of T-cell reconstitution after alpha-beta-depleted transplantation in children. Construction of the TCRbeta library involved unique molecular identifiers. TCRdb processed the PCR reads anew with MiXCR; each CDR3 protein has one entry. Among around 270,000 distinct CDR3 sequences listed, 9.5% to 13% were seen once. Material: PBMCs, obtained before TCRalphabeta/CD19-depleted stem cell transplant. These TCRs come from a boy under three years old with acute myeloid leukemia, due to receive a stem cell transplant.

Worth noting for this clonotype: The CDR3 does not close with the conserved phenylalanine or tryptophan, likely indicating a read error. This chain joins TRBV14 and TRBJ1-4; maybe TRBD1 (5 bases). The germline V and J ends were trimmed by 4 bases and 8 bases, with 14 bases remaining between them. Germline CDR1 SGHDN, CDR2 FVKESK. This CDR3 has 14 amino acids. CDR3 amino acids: CASSPPGRREKLFS. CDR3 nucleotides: TGTGCCAGCAGCCCTCCGGGACGTCGAGAAAAACTGTTTTCT.

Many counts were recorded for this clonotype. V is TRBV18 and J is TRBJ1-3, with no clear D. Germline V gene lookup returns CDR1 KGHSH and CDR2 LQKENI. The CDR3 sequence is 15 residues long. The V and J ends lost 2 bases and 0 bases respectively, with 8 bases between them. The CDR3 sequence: CASSPTVSSGNTIYF. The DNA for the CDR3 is TGTGCCAGCTCACCAACCGTATCCTCTGGAAACACCATATATTTT.

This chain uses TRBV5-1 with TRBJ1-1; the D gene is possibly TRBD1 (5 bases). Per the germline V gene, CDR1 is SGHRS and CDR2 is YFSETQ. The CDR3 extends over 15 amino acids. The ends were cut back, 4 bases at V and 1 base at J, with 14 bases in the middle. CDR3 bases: TGCGCCAGCAGCGTTTGGGCAGGGCCGAACACTGAAGCTTTCTTT. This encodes CASSVWAGPNTEAFF.

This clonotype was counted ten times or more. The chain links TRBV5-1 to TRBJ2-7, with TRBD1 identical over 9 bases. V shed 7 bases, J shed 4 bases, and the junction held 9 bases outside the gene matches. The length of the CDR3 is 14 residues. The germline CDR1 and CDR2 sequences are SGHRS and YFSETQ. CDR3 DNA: TGCGCCAGCCGATGGGGACAGGGAGTTTACGAGCAGTACTTC. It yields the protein CASRWGQGVYEQYF.

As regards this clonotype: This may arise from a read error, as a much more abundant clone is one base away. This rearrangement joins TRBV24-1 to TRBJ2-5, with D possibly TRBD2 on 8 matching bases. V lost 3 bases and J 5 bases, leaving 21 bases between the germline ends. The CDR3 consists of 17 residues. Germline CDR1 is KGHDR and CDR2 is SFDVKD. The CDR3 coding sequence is TGTGCCACCAGTGATAGGCGACAGGGACTAGTTCTGGAGACCCAGTACTTC. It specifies CATSDRRQGLVLETQYF.

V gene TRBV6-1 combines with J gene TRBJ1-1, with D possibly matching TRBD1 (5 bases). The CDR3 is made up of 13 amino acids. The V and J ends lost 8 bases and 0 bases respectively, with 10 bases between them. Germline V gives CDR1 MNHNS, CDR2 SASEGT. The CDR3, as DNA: TGTGCCAGCCGTCTGACAGTGAACACTGAAGCTTTCTTT. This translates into CASRLTVNTEAFF.

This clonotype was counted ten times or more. The CDR3 sequence is CASSQGSNRHNEQFF. The CDR3 DNA follows: TGTGCCAGCAGTCAGGGTAGCAATAGACACAATGAGCAGTTCTTC. The chain links TRBV25-1 to TRBJ2-1; perhaps TRBD1 as D (5 bases). CDR1 and CDR2 from the germline V gene are MGHDK and SYGVNS. Trimming took off 5 bases at V and 5 bases at J, with 16 bases between the two ends. This CDR3 has 15 amino acids.

For the CDR3, the DNA is TGTGCCAGCAGCGGGGGGGGCGGGGATACGCAGTATTTT. Translated, it gives CASSGGGGDTQYF. The chain recombines TRBV7-2 with TRBJ2-3, with TRBD2 as a possible D gene (7 bases). The CDR3 totals 13 residues. Trimming cost V 5 bases and J 6 bases, with 12 bases left between them. Per germline, CDR1 SGHTA and CDR2 FQGNSA.

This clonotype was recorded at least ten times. The CDR3 loop is CSAWTGGGYTF. The CDR3 DNA reads TGCAGTGCTTGGACAGGGGGTGGCTACACCTTC. This chain joins TRBV20-1 and TRBJ1-2, with 10 bases matching TRBD1. There are 11 residues in the CDR3. V shed 5 bases, J shed 7 bases, and the junction held 1 base outside the gene matches. From germline, CDR1 is DFQATT and CDR2 SNEGSKA (reference sequence).

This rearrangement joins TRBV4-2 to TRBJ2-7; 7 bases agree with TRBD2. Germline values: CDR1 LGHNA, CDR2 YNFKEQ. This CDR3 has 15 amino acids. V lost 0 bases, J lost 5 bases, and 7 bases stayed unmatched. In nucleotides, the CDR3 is TGTGCCAGCAGCCAAGAGGGCGGGAGTCTCGACGAGCAGTACTTC. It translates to CASSQEGGSLDEQYF.

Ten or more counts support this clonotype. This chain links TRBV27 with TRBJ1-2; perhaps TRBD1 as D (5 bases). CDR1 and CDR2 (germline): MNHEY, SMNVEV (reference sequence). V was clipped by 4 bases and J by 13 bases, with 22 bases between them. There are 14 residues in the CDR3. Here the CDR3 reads CASSSLDSPRVCTF. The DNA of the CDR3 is TGTGCCAGCAGTTCCCTCGACAGTCCCAGGGTCTGCACCTTC.

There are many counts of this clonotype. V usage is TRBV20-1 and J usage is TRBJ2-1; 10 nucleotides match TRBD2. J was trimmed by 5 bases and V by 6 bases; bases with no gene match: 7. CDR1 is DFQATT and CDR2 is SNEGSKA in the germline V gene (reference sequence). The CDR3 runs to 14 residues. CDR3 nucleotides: TGCAGTGCAAACCTAGCGGGAGCCCACAATGAGCAGTTCTTC. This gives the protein CSANLAGAHNEQFF.

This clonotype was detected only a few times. CDR3 in DNA: TGCAGTGCTAGAGATGGACAGGGGGCTGAGACCCAGTACTTC. It yields the protein CSARDGQGAETQYF. This rearrangement joins TRBV20-1 to TRBJ2-5; TRBD1 aligns across 11 bases. Germline values: CDR1 DFQATT, CDR2 SNEGSKA (reference sequence). J lost 5 bases, V lost 0 bases, and 2 bases had no gene match. This CDR3 spans 14 amino acids.

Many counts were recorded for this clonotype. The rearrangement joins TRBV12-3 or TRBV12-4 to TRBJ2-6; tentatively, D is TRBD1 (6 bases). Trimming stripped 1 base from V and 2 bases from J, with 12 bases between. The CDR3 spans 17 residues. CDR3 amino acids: CASSLVPGEPGANVLTF. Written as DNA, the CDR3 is TGTGCCAGCAGTTTAGTCCCAGGGGAGCCTGGGGCCAACGTCCTGACTTTC.

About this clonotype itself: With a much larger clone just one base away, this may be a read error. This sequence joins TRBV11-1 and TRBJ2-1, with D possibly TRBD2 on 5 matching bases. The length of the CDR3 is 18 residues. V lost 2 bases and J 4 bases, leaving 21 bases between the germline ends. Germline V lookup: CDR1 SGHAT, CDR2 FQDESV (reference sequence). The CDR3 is CASSLNVVTAALYNEQFF. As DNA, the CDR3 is TGTGCCAGCAGCTTAAACGTGGTAACAGCGGCCCTTTACAATGAGCAGTTCTTC.

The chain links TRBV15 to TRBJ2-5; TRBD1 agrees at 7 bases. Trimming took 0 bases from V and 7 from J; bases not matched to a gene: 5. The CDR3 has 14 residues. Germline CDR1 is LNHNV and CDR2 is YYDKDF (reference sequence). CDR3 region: CATSREEGAGTQYF. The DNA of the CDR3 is TGTGCCACCAGCAGAGAAGAGGGGGCGGGGACCCAGTACTTC.

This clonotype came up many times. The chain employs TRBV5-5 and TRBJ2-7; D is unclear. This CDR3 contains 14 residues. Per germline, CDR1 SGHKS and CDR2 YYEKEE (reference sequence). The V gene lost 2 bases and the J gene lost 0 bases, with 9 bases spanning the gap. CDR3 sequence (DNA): TGTGCCAGCAGCTTATACGAGAGCTCCTACGAGCAGTACTTC. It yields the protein CASSLYESSYEQYF.

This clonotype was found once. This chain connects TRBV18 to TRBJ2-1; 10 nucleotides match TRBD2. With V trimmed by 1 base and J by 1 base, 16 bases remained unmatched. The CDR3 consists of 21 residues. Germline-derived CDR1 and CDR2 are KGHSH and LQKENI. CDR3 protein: CASSPRWSRVAGGLSYNEQFF. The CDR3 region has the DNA TGTGCCAGCTCACCACGTTGGTCACGAGTAGCGGGGGGCTTATCCTACAATGAGCAGTTCTTC.

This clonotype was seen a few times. DNA for the CDR3: TGTGCCAGCAGCTTAGCCTGGACAGGTTCTTACACTGAAGCTTTCTTT. Its translation is CASSLAWTGSYTEAFF. The chain recombines TRBV7-9 with TRBJ1-1, with 7 bases lining up with TRBD1. The V gene's germline CDR1 is SEHNR and CDR2 FQNEAQ (reference sequence). The CDR3 has 16 residues. J was trimmed by 3 bases and V by 0 bases; bases with no gene match: 7.

The CDR3: CASSLVPGQVNYGYTF. CDR3 bases: TGCGCCAGCAGCTTGGTCCCGGGACAGGTGAACTATGGCTACACCTTC. V usage is TRBV5-1 and J usage is TRBJ1-2; 8 nucleotides agree with TRBD1. Losses at the gene ends were 0 bases for V and 2 bases for J; bases not matched to a gene: 6. The CDR3 spans 16 residues. Germline CDR1 reads SGHRS; CDR2 reads YFSETQ.